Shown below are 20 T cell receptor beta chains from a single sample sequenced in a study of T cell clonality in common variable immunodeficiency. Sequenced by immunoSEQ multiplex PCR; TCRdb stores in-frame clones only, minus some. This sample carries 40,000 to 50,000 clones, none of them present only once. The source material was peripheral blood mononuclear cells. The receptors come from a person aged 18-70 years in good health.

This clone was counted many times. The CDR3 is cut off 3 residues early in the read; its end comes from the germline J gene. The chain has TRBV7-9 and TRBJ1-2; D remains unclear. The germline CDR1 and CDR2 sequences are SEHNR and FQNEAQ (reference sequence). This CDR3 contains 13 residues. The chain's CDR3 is CASSSLRQGGYTF. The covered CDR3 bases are TGTGCCAGCAGCTCCCTTCGACAAGGAGGC.

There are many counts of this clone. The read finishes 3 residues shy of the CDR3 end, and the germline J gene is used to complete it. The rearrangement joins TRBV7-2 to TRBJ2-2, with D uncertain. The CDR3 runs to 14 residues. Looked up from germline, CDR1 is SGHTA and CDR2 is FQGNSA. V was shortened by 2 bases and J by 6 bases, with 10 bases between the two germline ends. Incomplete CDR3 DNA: TGTGCCAGCAGCTTACGTCCGGTACCCGGGGAG. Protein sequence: CASSLRPVPGE. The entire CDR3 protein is CASSLRPVPGELFF.

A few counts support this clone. Partial CDR3 DNA: TGTGCCAGCAGCTTAGAGGGGGGGATCACAGATACC. Protein: CASSLEGGITDT. The whole CDR3 region reads CASSLEGGITDTYTF. The gene calls are TRBV7-8 and TRBJ1-2, with D possibly matching TRBD1 (6 bases). The read is 3 residues too short to cover the CDR3 end, so that end is filled in from the germline J gene. CDR3 length equals 15 residues. The germline V gene encodes CDR1 SGHVS and CDR2 FQNEAQ.

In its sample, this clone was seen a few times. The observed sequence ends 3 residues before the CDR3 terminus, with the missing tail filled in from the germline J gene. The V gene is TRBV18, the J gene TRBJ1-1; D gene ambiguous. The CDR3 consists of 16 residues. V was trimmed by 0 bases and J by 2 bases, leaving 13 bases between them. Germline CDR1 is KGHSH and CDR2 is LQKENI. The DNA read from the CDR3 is TGTGCCAGCTCACCACCATCGGCGGGAAAAAACACTGAA. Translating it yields CASSPPSAGKNTE. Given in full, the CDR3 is CASSPPSAGKNTEAFF.

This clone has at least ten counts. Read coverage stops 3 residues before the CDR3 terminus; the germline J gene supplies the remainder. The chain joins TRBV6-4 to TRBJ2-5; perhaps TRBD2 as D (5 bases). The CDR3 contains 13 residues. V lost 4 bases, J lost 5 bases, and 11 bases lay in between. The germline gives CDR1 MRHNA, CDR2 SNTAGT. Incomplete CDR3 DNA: TGTGCCAGCAGTGTCCTTCCGGGGGAGACC. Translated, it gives CASSVLPGET. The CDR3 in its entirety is CASSVLPGETQYF.

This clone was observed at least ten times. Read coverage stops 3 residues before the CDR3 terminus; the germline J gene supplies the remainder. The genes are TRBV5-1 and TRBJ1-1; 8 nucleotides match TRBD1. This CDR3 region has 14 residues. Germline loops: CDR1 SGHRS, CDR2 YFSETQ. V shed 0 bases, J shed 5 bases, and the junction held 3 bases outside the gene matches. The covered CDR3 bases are TGCGCCAGCAGCTTGGATGACAGGGGAACTGAA. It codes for CASSLDDRGTE. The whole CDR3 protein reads CASSLDDRGTEAFF.

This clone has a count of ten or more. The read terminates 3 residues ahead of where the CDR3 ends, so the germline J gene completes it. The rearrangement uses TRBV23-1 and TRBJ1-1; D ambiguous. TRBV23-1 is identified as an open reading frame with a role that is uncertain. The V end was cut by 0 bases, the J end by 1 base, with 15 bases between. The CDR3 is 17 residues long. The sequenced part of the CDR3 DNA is TGCGCCAGCAGTCAATCGAGCAGAGACATTAAGAACACTGAA. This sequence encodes CASSQSSRDIKNTE. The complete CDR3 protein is CASSQSSRDIKNTEAFF.

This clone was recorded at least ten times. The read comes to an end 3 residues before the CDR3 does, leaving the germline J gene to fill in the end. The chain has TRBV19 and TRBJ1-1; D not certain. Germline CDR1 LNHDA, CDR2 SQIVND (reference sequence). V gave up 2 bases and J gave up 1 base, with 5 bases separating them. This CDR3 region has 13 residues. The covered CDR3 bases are TGTGCCAGTAGTATAAGGCCGAACACTGAA. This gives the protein CASSIRPNTE. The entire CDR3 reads CASSIRPNTEAFF.

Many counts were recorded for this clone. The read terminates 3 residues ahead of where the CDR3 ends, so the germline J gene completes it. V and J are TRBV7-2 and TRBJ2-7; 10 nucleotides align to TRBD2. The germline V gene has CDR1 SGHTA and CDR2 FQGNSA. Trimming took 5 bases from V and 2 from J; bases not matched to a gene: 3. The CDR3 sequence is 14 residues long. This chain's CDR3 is CASSQTSGPYEQYF. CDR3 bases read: TGTGCCAGCAGCCAGACTAGCGGGCCCTACGAG.

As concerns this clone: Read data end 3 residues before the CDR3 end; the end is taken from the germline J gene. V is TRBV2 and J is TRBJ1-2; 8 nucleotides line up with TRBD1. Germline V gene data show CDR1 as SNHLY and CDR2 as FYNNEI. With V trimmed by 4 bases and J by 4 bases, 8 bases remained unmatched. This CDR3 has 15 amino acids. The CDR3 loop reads CASSATGGPTYGYTF. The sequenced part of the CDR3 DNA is TGTGCCAGCAGTGCTACAGGGGGACCAACCTATGGC.

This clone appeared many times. Partial CDR3 DNA: TGTGCCAGCGGGACCTACGACAGGGGGCCGTACAATGAG. It codes for CASGTYDRGPYNE. Given in full, the CDR3 is CASGTYDRGPYNEQFF. The rearrangement uses TRBV2 and TRBJ2-1; 10 bases are a match to TRBD1. Read sequence stops 3 residues before the CDR3 end, and the germline J gene provides the missing end. CDR1 SNHLY and CDR2 FYNNEI come from the germline V gene. V shed 8 bases, J shed 4 bases, and the junction held 11 bases outside the gene matches. This CDR3 is 16 amino acids long.

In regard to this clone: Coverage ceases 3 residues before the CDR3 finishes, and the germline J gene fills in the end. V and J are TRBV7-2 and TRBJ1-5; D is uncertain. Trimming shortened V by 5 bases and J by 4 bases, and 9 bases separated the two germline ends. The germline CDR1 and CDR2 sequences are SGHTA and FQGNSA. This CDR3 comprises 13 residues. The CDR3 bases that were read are TGTGCCAGCAGCCGGTCGAAGAATCAGCCC. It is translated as CASSRSKNQP. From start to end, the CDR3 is CASSRSKNQPQHF.

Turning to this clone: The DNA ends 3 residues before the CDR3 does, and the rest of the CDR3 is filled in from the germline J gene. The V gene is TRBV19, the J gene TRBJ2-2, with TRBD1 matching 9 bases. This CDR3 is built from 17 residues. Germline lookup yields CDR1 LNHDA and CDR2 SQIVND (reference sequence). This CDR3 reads CASSSLGIQGANEKLFF. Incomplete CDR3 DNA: TGTGCCAGTAGTTCCCTCGGAATACAGGGGGCTAACGAAAAG.

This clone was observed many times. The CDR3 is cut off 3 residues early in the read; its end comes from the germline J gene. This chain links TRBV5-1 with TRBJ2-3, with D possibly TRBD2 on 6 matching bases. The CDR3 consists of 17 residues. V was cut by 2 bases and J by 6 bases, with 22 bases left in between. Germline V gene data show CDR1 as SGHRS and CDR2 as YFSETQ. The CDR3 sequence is CASSFVGGVGWSDTQYF. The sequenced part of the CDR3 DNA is TGCGCCAGCAGCTTTGTGGGGGGTGTTGGCTGGTCCGATACG.

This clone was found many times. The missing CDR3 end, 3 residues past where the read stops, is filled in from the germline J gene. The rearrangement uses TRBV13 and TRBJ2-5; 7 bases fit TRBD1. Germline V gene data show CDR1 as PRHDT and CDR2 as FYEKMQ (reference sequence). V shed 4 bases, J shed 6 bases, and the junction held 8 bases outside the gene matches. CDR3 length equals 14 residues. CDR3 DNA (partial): TGTGCCAGCAGCTCAGGACAGGCTCCCAAGACC. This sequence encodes CASSSGQAPKT. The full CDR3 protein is CASSSGQAPKTQYF.

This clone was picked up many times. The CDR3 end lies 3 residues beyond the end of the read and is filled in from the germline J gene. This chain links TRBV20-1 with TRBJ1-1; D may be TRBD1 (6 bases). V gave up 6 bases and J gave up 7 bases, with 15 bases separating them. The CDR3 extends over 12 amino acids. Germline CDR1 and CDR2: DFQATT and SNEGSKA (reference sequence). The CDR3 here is CSAPQGDVEAFF. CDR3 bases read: TGCAGTGCACCACAGGGCGACGTTGAA.

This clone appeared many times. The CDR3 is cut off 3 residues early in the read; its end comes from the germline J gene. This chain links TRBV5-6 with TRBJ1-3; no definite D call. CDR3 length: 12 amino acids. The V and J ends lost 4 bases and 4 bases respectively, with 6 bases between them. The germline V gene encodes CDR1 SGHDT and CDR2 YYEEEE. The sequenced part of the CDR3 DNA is TGTGCCAGCAGCCTAGCCGGAAACACC. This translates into CASSLAGNT. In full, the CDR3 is CASSLAGNTIYF.

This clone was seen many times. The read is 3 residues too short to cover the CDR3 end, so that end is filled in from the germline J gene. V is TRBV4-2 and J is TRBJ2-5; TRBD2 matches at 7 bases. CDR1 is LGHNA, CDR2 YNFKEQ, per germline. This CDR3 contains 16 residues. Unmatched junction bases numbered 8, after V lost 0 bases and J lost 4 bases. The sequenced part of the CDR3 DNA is TGTGCCAGCAGCCAAGACCCAGGGAGGGGAGGAGAGACC. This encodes CASSQDPGRGGET. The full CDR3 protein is CASSQDPGRGGETQYF.

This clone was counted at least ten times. CDR3 bases read: TGTGCCAGTAGGGCGGGGCCAGACTACGAG. Protein: CASRAGPDYE. From start to end, the CDR3 is CASRAGPDYEQYF. The chain links TRBV19 to TRBJ2-7, with D tentatively TRBD2 (6 bases). The DNA ends 3 residues before the CDR3 does, and the rest of the CDR3 is filled in from the germline J gene. Germline V gives CDR1 LNHDA, CDR2 SQIVND (reference sequence). The V gene lost 6 bases and the J gene lost 3 bases, with 12 bases spanning the gap. This CDR3 has 13 residues.

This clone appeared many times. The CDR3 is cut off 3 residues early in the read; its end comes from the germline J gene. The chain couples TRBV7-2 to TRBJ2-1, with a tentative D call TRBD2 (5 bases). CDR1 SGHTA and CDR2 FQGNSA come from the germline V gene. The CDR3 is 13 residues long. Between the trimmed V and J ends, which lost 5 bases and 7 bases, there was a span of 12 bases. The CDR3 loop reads CASSLQGGNEQFF. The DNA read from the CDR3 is TGTGCCAGCAGCCTACAAGGCGGGAATGAG.